The 9 T cell receptor beta chains below come from one sample, sequenced in a study of blood T cell repertoires in COVID-19. Assay used: immunoSEQ multiplex PCR; TCRdb lists only in-frame clones, some missing. Among about 300,000 clones listed, around 89% were seen once. What was sequenced was peripheral blood. These TCRs come from a man in his forties with acute or convalescent COVID-19.

The J gene is TRBJ1-1, the V gene TRBV7-2; D is ambiguous. Germline V gene sequence: CDR1 SGHTA, CDR2 FQGNSA. The CDR3 has 16 residues. Trimming stripped 0 bases from V and 0 bases from J, with 11 bases between. CDR3 residues: CASSLAKFGLNTEAFF. The CDR3, as DNA: TGTGCCAGCAGCTTAGCAAAATTCGGGTTGAACACTGAAGCTTTCTTT.

The chain recombines TRBV19 with TRBJ1-1; D possibly corresponds to TRBD1 (6 bases). V dropped 7 bases and J dropped 3 bases, with 15 bases sitting between them. Germline-derived CDR1 and CDR2 are LNHDA and SQIVND (reference sequence). The CDR3 extends over 14 amino acids. CDR3 loop: CASTKQGVDTEAFF. CDR3 sequence (DNA): TGTGCCAGTACGAAACAGGGAGTAGACACTGAAGCTTTCTTT.

The chain recombines TRBV5-4 with TRBJ1-2; 8 positions match TRBD1. This CDR3 region has 14 residues. CDR1 SGHNT and CDR2 YYREEE come from the germline V gene (reference sequence). The V segment lost 4 bases and the J segment 3 bases; nucleotides outside the gene matches: 5. CDR3 amino acids: CASSPDRGYYGYTF. The CDR3 DNA follows: TGTGCCAGCAGCCCCGACAGGGGATACTATGGCTACACCTTC.

The gene calls are TRBV6-5 and TRBJ2-5, with 7 positions matching TRBD2. CDR1 is MNHEY and CDR2 is SVGAGI in the germline V gene. J was trimmed by 9 bases and V by 5 bases; bases with no gene match: 6. The CDR3 is 12 amino acids. CDR3 in amino acids: CASSPGGGAQYF. CDR3 in DNA: TGTGCCAGCAGTCCGGGGGGAGGAGCCCAGTACTTC.

The V gene is TRBV7-9, the J gene TRBJ1-2; D gene ambiguous. The CDR3 is 13 residues long. Germline V gene lookup returns CDR1 SEHNR and CDR2 FQNEAQ (reference sequence). V gave up 1 base and J gave up 8 bases, with 11 bases separating them. The CDR3 nucleotides read TGTGCCAGCAGCTTAGATGGGTGGAGGGGCTACACCTTC. It is translated as CASSLDGWRGYTF. Drawing the rest from reference TRBV7-9 and TRBJ1-2, the complete variable domain is DTGVSQNPRHKITKRGQNVTFRCDPISEHNRLYWYRQTLGQGPEFLTYFQNEAQLEKSRLLSDRFSAERPKGSFSTLEIQRTEQGDSAMYLCASSLDGWRGYTFGSGTRLTVV.

The rearrangement uses TRBV19 and TRBJ1-1, with D perhaps matching TRBD1 (6 bases). The CDR3 has 15 residues. Looked up from germline, CDR1 is LNHDA and CDR2 is SQIVND (reference sequence). V was cut by 5 bases and J by 4 bases, with 17 bases left in between. CDR3 nucleotide sequence: TGTGCCAGTAGTGAGTCGGGGGGCTGGGGCACTGAAGCTTTCTTT. Protein product: CASSESGGWGTEAFF.

The genes are TRBV3-1 (or the pseudogene TRBV3-2) and TRBJ1-4; D is uncertain. The germline gives CDR1 LGHDT, CDR2 YNNKEL (reference sequence). V was trimmed by 3 bases and J by 6 bases, leaving 17 bases between them. There are 16 residues in the CDR3. Written as DNA, the CDR3 is TGTGCCAGCAGCCAGCACGGGAGGTCTATGGATGAAAAACTGTTTTTT. This codes for CASSQHGRSMDEKLFF.

The chain uses TRBV19 and TRBJ2-6, with D perhaps TRBD2 (6 bases). Germline loops: CDR1 LNHDA, CDR2 SQIVND (reference sequence). CDR3 size: 15 residues. Trimming took off 1 base at V and 3 bases at J, with 7 bases between the two ends. CDR3 DNA: TGTGCCAGTAGTATAGGCGGGGTTGGGGCCAACGTCCTGACTTTC. It codes for CASSIGGVGANVLTF.

This sequence joins TRBV15 and TRBJ2-7; tentatively, D is TRBD2 (6 bases). Trimming pared 0 bases from V and 6 bases from J, leaving 15 bases between. Germline CDR1 reads LNHNV; CDR2 reads YYDKDF (reference sequence). The CDR3 loop spans 15 amino acids. CDR3 DNA: TGTGCCACCAGCAGAGATCGGGGAGGACTCGGCGAGCAGTACTTC. It yields the protein CATSRDRGGLGEQYF.